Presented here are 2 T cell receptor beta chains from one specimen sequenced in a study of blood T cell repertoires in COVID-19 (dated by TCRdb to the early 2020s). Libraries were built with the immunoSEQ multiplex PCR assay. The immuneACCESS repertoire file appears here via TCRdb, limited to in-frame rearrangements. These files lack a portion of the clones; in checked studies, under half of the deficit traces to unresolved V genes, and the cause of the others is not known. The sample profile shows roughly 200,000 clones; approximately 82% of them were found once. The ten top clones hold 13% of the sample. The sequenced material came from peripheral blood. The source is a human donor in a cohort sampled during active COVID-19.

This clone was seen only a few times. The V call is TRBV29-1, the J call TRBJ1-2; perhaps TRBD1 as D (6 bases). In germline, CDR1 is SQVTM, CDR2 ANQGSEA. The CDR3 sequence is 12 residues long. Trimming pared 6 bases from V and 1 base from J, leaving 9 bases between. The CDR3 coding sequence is TGCAGCGTCGGGACATATAACTATGGCTACACCTTC. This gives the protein CSVGTYNYGYTF.

CDR3 coding DNA: TGTGCCAGCAGCCAAGATCGGGTTGCGTGGGATGAGCAGTTCTTC. Translated: CASSQDRVAWDEQFF. V and J are TRBV4-2 and TRBJ2-1; no reliable D call. Trimming left V 0 bases short and J 8 bases short, with 14 bases between. This CDR3 contains 15 residues. Germline CDR1 and CDR2: LGHNA and YNFKEQ.